The 14 T cell receptor beta chains below all came from one sample that was sequenced in a study of blood T cells in healthy people across ages. It was with a sample-barcoded 5' primer and a J-beta primer mix that a second PCR of roughly 7 to 11 cycles was run. A single record per CDR3 protein comes from TCRdb applying MiXCR to the 5' RACE reads. The table lists approximately 1,700,000 distinct CDR3 sequences, about 39% of them singletons. Sequencing input: blood. The receptors were sampled from a human donor in good health.

This clonotype has more than one count but fewer than ten. The genes are TRBV15 and TRBJ2-1; a possible D gene is TRBD1 (5 bases). Between the trimmed V and J ends, which lost 3 bases and 3 bases, there was a span of 15 bases. The CDR3 covers 16 residues. Per the germline V gene, CDR1 is LNHNV and CDR2 is YYDKDF (reference sequence). Here the CDR3 reads CATSRTYRSGYNEQFF. In DNA form, the CDR3 reads TGTGCCACCAGCAGGACTTACAGGTCCGGCTACAATGAGCAGTTCTTC.

The chain couples TRBV7-9 to TRBJ1-1; D remains ambiguous. There are 14 residues in the CDR3. Germline assignment: CDR1 SEHNR and CDR2 FQNEAQ (reference sequence). The V end was cut by 5 bases, the J end by 1 base, with 11 bases between. The CDR3 spells CASSIRLGNTEAFF. The CDR3, as DNA: TGTGCCAGCAGCATTAGACTGGGGAACACTGAAGCTTTCTTT.

This clonotype was counted only a few times. This chain joins TRBV7-2 and TRBJ1-2; D is unresolved. CDR1 is SGHTA, CDR2 FQGNSA, per germline. The CDR3 runs 15 residues. V lost 4 bases, J lost 0 bases, and 12 bases lay in between. This CDR3 reads CASSSPSLANYGYTF. CDR3 nucleotides: TGTGCCAGCAGCTCCCCCAGTTTGGCTAACTATGGCTACACCTTC.

V usage is TRBV7-2 and J usage is TRBJ2-1; the D gene is possibly TRBD2 (5 bases). Trimming took off 9 bases at V and 3 bases at J, with 9 bases between the two ends. Germline CDR1 SGHTA, CDR2 FQGNSA. The CDR3 is 12 amino acids. The CDR3 is CASHRDYNEQFF. CDR3 nucleotide sequence: TGTGCCAGTCACCGGGACTACAATGAGCAGTTCTTC.

Only a few counts were recorded for this clonotype. The chain links TRBV7-2 to TRBJ1-6; TRBD1 aligns across 7 bases. The CDR3 contains 15 residues. V lost 1 base and J lost 5; bases outside the gene matches: 2. CDR1 is SGHTA and CDR2 is FQGNSA in the germline V gene. This CDR3 is CASSLEGTDNSPLHF. CDR3 bases: TGTGCCAGCAGCTTAGAAGGGACAGATAATTCACCCCTCCACTTT.

The chain links TRBV7-8 to TRBJ2-1; D unclear. The CDR3 is made up of 13 amino acids. Per the germline V gene, CDR1 is SGHVS and CDR2 is FQNEAQ. Trimming took 2 bases from V and 9 from J, leaving 11 bases between them. The CDR3 region has the DNA TGTGCCAGCAGCTTACGATCTTCCGGTGAGCAGTTCTTC. Protein: CASSLRSSGEQFF.

This clonotype has just a few counts. The CDR3 is CSVEMTDTQYF. The CDR3 DNA reads TGCAGCGTTGAAATGACAGATACGCAGTATTTT. The chain joins TRBV29-1 to TRBJ2-3; D remains unclear. Looked up from germline, CDR1 is SQVTM and CDR2 is ANQGSEA. The CDR3 consists of 11 residues. V was clipped by 2 bases and J by 3 bases, with 3 bases between them.

J is TRBJ2-3 and V is TRBV5-1; 12 bases match TRBD1. CDR3 length: 16 residues. V shed 4 bases and J 4 bases; nucleotides not matched to a gene: 7. From germline, CDR1 is SGHRS and CDR2 YFSETQ. The CDR3 is CASSVEGTGGPDTQYF. The CDR3 DNA is TGCGCCAGCAGCGTGGAGGGGACAGGGGGCCCAGATACGCAGTATTTT.

This clonotype was seen ten or more times. The chain carries TRBV7-2 and TRBJ2-7; D is possibly TRBD1 (6 bases). The CDR3 extends over 15 amino acids. Germline CDR1 and CDR2: SGHTA and FQGNSA. Trimming cost V 3 bases and J 1 base, with 13 bases left between them. The CDR3 DNA reads as TGTGCCAGCAGCTTTCTGCGAGGGGGATCCTACGAGCAGTACTTC. Its protein is CASSFLRGGSYEQYF.

The chain has TRBV7-2 and TRBJ2-3; tentative D call: TRBD2 (7 bases). The CDR3 length is 13 residues. From germline, CDR1 is SGHTA and CDR2 FQGNSA. With 8 bases removed from V and 3 bases from J, the gap between germline ends came to 12 bases. CDR3 in DNA: TGTGCCAGCGAGAAGGGGGGGACAGATACGCAGTATTTT. It specifies CASEKGGTDTQYF.

V and J are TRBV3-1 and TRBJ2-1, with a weak D call TRBD1 (5 bases). The V gene lost 2 bases and the J gene lost 8 bases, with 13 bases spanning the gap. This CDR3 has 14 residues. Germline lookup yields CDR1 LGHDT and CDR2 YNNKEL (reference sequence). This chain's CDR3 is CASSQSSRADEQFF. The CDR3 DNA sequence: TGTGCCAGCAGCCAATCCAGCAGGGCGGATGAGCAGTTCTTC.

Only a few counts were recorded for this clonotype. The chain is built from TRBV4-2 and TRBJ1-1; D ambiguous. Germline values: CDR1 LGHNA, CDR2 YNFKEQ. V was cut by 6 bases and J by 1 base, with 12 bases left in between. The CDR3 spans 14 residues. The CDR3 DNA follows: TGTGCCAGCAGGCCCGATCCGAAGAACACTGAAGCTTTCTTT. Translated, it gives CASRPDPKNTEAFF.

CDR3 nucleotide sequence: TGTGCCAGCAGCTCCTACGAGAGCACTGAAGCTTTCTTT. Encoded protein: CASSSYESTEAFF. The rearrangement links TRBV7-9 to TRBJ1-1; no clear D. In germline, CDR1 is SEHNR, CDR2 FQNEAQ (reference sequence). The CDR3 totals 13 residues. Trimming shortened V by 4 bases and J by 4 bases, and 10 bases separated the two germline ends.

As to this clonotype: This clone may be a read error of a much larger clone one base away. The chain has TRBV5-1 and TRBJ2-1, with D perhaps given as TRBD1 or TRBD2 (5 bases each). The length of the CDR3 is 14 residues. Germline CDR1 reads SGHRS; CDR2 reads YFSETQ. CDR3 coding DNA: TGCGCCAGCAGCTTGGCCCAGGTGGGGGATGATCAGTTCTTC. Amino acids: CASSLAQVGDDQFF.